Sequencing of this TCR beta chain was carried out in a study of immune heterogeneity within non-small cell lung tumors. The overall study: Tumors were classified as 4 squamous cell carcinomas, around nine non-squamous carcinomas and 1 not otherwise specified. Study-wide findings and caveats: Higher local tumor mutational burden went with moderately higher local T-cell clonality, R around 0.31. Identical dominant CDR3 beta clonotypes recurred across tumor sites within a patient, alongside site-unique high-frequency clones.

A multiplex PCR containing 32 V primers and 13 J primers was used to amplify TCR beta CDR3. TCRdb independently ran MiXCR on the multiplex PCR reads; one entry per CDR3 protein. The data show 20,000 to 25,000 distinct CDR3 sequences, approximately 30% seen once. Per germline, CDR1 DFQATT and CDR2 SNEGSKA (reference sequence). The CDR3 totals 14 residues. After removal of 3 bases from V and 5 bases from J, the junction contained 4 bases not matched to a gene. Regarding this clonotype: Its antigen is as yet unknown.

TCRs were amplified from about 620 ng gDNA of bulk tumor per sample. Spaced far apart, several biopsies were taken from each primary tumor during surgery. Curative surgical treatment was performed in patients who had newly diagnosed, untreated non-small cell lung cancer. Samples were obtained from newly diagnosed non-small cell lung cancer patients who were having surgery with curative intent. The J gene is TRBJ2-3, the V gene TRBV20-1, with 11 positions matching TRBD2. Sequences were obtained from lung tumor tissue. This clonotype originated in a man between 40 and 49 years old with non-small cell lung cancer. CDR3 residues: CSARTSGTRDTQYF. The CDR3 DNA sequence: TGCAGTGCTAGGACTAGCGGGACAAGAGATACGCAGTATTTT.